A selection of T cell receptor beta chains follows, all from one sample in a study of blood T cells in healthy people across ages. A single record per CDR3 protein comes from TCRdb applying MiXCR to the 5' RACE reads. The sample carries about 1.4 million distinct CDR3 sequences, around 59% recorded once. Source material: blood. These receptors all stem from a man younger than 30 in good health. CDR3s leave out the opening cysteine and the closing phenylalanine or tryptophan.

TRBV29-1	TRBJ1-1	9	SVQHNTEAF
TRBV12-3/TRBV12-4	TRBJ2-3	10	ASSWGADAQY
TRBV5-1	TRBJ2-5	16	ASSSLTSGSRSQETQY
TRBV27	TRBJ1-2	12	ASLGRGGLYGYT
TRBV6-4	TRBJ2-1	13	ASSDRLAGAEEQF
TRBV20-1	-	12	SGKRGANCNEQY
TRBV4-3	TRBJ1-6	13	ASSQGIKRGAPLH
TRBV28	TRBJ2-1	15	ASTVIGKDLPDNEQF
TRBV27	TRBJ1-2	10	ASKRDIGGYT
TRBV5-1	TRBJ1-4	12	ASSGQPNNEKLF
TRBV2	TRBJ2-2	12	ASILGPYTGELF
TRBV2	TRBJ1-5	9	ASSVSLPQH
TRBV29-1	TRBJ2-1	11	SVESGGLSEQF
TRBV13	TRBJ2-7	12	ASSGDRLGNEQY
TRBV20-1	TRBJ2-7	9	SARDGVGQY
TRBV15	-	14	ATSKPTEQLKNIQY
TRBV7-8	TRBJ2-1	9	ASSIWNEQF
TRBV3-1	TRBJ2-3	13	ASSQGAGGRNTQY
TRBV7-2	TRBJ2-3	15	ASSLGVGTDLTDTQY
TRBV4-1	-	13	ASSQYTVSPYEQY
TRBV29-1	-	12	SVITTSRPYEQY
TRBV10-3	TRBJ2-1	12	ALSRDVSYNEQF
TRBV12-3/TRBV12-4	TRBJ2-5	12	ASSYIHGQETQY
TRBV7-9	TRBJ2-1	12	ASSLRSGDNEQF
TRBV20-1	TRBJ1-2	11	SAWTGGGYGYT
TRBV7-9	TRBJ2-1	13	ASSPAGIPYNEQF
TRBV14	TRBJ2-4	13	TSSHLYKGKNIQY
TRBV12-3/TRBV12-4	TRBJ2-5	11	ASRGDTQETQY
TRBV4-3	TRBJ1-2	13	ASSQRIIWAAGYT
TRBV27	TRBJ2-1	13	ASMAGTSVYNEQF
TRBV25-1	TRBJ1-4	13	ASSDRRALNEKLF
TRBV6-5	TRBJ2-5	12	ASRYRDSSREQY
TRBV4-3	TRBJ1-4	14	ASSQDLGQANEKLF
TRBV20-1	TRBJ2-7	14	SARGGRAGGNYEQY
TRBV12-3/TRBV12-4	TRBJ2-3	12	ASTRTAFTDTQY
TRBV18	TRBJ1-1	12	ASSPLDRGTEAF
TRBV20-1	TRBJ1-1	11	SAPGVMNTEAF
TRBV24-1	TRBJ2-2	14	ATSDFRRRQAGELF
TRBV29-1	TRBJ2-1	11	SVEREAGGEQF
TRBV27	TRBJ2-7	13	ASSFLLSDTYEQY
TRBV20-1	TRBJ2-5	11	SASILSRDEQY
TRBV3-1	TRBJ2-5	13	ASSLGRLVEETQY
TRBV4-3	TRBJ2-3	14	ASSHTRQGSTDTQY
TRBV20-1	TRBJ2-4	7	SAREDLY
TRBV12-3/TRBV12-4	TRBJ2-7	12	ASSSRGLLYEQY
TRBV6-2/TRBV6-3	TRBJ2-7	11	ASSPWVAREQY
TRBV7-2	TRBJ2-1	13	ASSSRDRADNEQF
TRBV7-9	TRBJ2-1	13	ASSYPTTAYNEQF
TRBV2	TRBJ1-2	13	ASRQEKGHRYGYT
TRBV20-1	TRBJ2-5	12	SARPGGRQETQY
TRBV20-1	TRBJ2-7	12	SAKNRDRGYEQY
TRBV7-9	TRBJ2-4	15	ASIIVTRDLAKNIQY
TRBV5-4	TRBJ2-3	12	ASTSQRRVDTQY